The 14 T cell receptor beta chains presented below share a single source sample, sequenced in a study of T cells after yellow fever vaccination (dated by TCRdb to the late 2010s). Libraries were made using 5' RACE. The sample was run on an Illumina NovaSeq 6000. TCRdb passed the public sequencing reads through fastp at Q25 and MiXCR, retaining productive beta sequences. Each CDR3 protein appears once, grouped with its most common genes and DNA. The sample table records some 350,000 distinct CDR3 sequences; around 4.1% of these occur just once. 20% to 25% of the sample belongs to the ten largest clones. The treatment or condition label on this specimen signifies: live attenuated yellow fever vaccine strain. Source: PBMCs, taken 5 days after the yellow fever booster vaccination. Source of these receptors: a man aged 18-30 years who received the YFV17D yellow fever vaccine.

This clonotype was found a few times. This chain joins TRBV7-2 and TRBJ1-1; D remains ambiguous. Looked up from germline, CDR1 is SGHTA and CDR2 is FQGNSA. Deletions cut 1 base from V and 1 base from J, with 10 bases between. The CDR3 loop spans 15 amino acids. Here the CDR3 DNA reads TGTGCCAGCAGCTTAGGGAGGGTAGAGAACACTGAAGCTTTCTTT. It codes for CASSLGRVENTEAFF.

In this sample, this clonotype turned up many times. The genes are TRBV7-8 and TRBJ1-1; D is undetermined. This CDR3 comprises 14 residues. The germline gives CDR1 SGHVS, CDR2 FQNEAQ. The V gene lost 2 bases and the J gene lost 1 base, with 8 bases spanning the gap. In DNA form, the CDR3 reads TGTGCCAGCAGCTTATCAGCGGGGAACACTGAAGCTTTCTTT. Its protein is CASSLSAGNTEAFF.

The sample holds a few counts of this clonotype. This rearrangement joins TRBV11-3 to TRBJ1-1; D remains unclear. Trimming took 8 bases from V and 4 from J, leaving 17 bases between them. Germline V CDR1 and CDR2: SGHNT, YENEEA. The CDR3 length is 14 residues. The CDR3 here is CASGPGGESTEAFF. CDR3 DNA: TGTGCCAGCGGACCGGGCGGTGAGAGCACTGAAGCTTTCTTT.

The rearrangement joins TRBV6-1 to TRBJ2-2, with a weak D call TRBD1 (6 bases). The germline V gene encodes CDR1 MNHNS and CDR2 SASEGT. V lost 8 bases and J lost 5, with 18 bases in between. The CDR3 covers 15 residues. CDR3 sequence: CASLSPHRATGELFF. The CDR3 DNA is TGTGCCAGCCTTAGTCCCCACAGGGCAACCGGGGAGCTGTTTTTT.

This chain connects TRBV27 to TRBJ2-1; TRBD2 matches at 11 bases. Trimming took 5 bases from V and 7 from J; bases not matched to a gene: 7. The CDR3 spans 15 residues. The germline V gene has CDR1 MNHEY and CDR2 SMNVEV (reference sequence). The CDR3 sequence is CASSVLAGAGNEQFF. CDR3 in DNA: TGTGCCAGCAGTGTACTAGCGGGGGCAGGTAATGAGCAGTTCTTC.

The sample holds many counts of this clonotype. This chain links TRBV7-6 with TRBJ1-5; D is ambiguous. CDR1 and CDR2 (germline): SGHVS, FNYEAQ. CDR3 length: 12 amino acids. Trimming left V 2 bases short and J 7 bases short, with 6 bases between. CDR3 sequence (DNA): TGTGCCAGCAGCTTATGGAGGCAGCCCCAGCATTTT. This translates into CASSLWRQPQHF.

The chain carries TRBV12-2 and TRBJ1-1. TRBV12-2 is recorded as a pseudogene. The CDR3 is 18 amino acids. Written as DNA, the CDR3 is TGTGCAAGTCGCTTAGGATTATGCGGGGATTTTGGGGACACTGAAGCTTTCTTT. Translation gives CASRLGLCGDFGDTEAFF.

The V call is TRBV7-7, the J call TRBJ2-2; a weak D match, TRBD2 (6 bases). The CDR3 sequence is 15 residues long. CDR1 SSHAT and CDR2 FNYEAQ come from the germline V gene (reference sequence). CDR3 DNA sequence: TGTGCTAGCTCATCGGGTAGCGGCAACACCGGGGAGCTGTTTTTT. The encoded protein is CASSSGSGNTGELFF.

Notes on this clonotype: The junction differs from germline at one of its ends, possibly a read error. This chain joins TRBV5-6 and TRBJ2-7; 9 nucleotides match TRBD2. CDR1 and CDR2 from the germline V gene are SGHDT and YYEEEE. The CDR3 extends over 12 amino acids. The CDR3 DNA follows: TGTGCCAGCAGCTTGGCTCCTAGCGGGGAAGTCTTC. This translates into CASSLAPSGEVF.

V and J are TRBV30 and TRBJ1-4; 9 positions match TRBD1. CDR3 length: 15 amino acids. Trimming at V came to 1 base and at J to 8 bases, leaving 8 bases not matched to a gene. CDR1 and CDR2 from the germline V gene are GTSNPN and SVGIG (reference sequence). Here the CDR3 DNA reads TGTGCCTGGAGTGCCCCGGGACAGGGAAACGAAAAACTGTTTTTT. It yields the protein CAWSAPGQGNEKLFF.

The sample holds many counts of this clonotype. The chain uses TRBV28 and TRBJ2-3, with TRBD2 matching over 9 bases. The CDR3 spans 16 residues. With V trimmed by 5 bases and J by 1 base, 7 bases remained unmatched. Looked up from germline, CDR1 is MDHEN and CDR2 is SYDVKM. CDR3 region: CASSIPPSGGTDTQYF. Written as DNA, the CDR3 is TGTGCCAGCAGTATCCCTCCTAGCGGGGGCACAGATACGCAGTATTTT.

V is TRBV19 and J is TRBJ2-1, with TRBD2 identical over 8 bases. The trim removed 5 bases at V and 8 bases at J, leaving 5 bases unmatched. The CDR3 totals 13 residues. The germline V gene encodes CDR1 LNHDA and CDR2 SQIVND (reference sequence). As DNA, the CDR3 is TGTGCCAGTAGTTTCGGACTAGCCGATGAGCAGTTCTTC. Residues: CASSFGLADEQFF.

This clonotype was seen more than once but under ten times. J is TRBJ2-3 and V is TRBV6-5; 7 positions match TRBD1. Per the germline V gene, CDR1 is MNHEY and CDR2 is SVGAGI. This CDR3 has 15 residues. Trimming removed 4 bases from V and 2 bases from J; junction bases left unmatched: 6. The CDR3 DNA sequence: TGTGCCAGCAGTTTCCGGGACAGACTCACAGATACGCAGTATTTT. The encoded protein is CASSFRDRLTDTQYF.

The V call is TRBV5-1, the J call TRBJ1-2, with 9 positions matching TRBD1. The CDR3 has 16 residues. Trimming removed 0 bases from V and 0 bases from J; junction bases left unmatched: 3. Germline CDR1 is SGHRS and CDR2 is YFSETQ. The CDR3, as DNA: TGCGCCAGCAGCTTGGGGGACAGGGAAGCTAACTATGGCTACACCTTC. Translation gives CASSLGDREANYGYTF.